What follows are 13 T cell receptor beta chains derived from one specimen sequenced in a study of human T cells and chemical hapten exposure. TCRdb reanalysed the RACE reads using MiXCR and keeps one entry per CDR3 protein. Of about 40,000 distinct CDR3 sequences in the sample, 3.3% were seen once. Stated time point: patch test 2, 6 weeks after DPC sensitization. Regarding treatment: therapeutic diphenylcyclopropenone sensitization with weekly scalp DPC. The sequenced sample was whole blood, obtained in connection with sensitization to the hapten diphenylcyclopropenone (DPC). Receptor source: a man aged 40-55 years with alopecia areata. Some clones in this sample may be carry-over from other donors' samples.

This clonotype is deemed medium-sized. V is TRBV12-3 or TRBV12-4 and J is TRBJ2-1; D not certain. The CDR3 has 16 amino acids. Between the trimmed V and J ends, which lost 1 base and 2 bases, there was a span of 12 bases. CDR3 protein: CASSLGQAPPYNEQFF. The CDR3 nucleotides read TGTGCCAGCAGTTTAGGGCAGGCCCCACCCTACAATGAGCAGTTCTTC.

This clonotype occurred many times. The CDR3 loop reads CASSSPSGTHTDTQYF. CDR3 in DNA: TGTGCCAGCAGCTCACCTAGCGGGACTCACACAGATACGCAGTATTTT. V is TRBV11-2 and J is TRBJ2-3, with 9 bases matching TRBD2. This CDR3 has 16 amino acids. The trim removed 4 bases at V and 2 bases at J, leaving 7 bases unmatched. Germline-derived CDR1 and CDR2 are SGHAT and FQNNGV.

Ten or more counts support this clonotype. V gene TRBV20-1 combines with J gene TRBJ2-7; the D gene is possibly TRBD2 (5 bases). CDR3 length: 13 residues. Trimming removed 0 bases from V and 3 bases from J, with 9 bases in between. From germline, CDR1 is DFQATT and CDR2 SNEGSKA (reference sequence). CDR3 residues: CSAREPGFYEQYF. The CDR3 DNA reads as TGCAGTGCTAGAGAGCCGGGATTCTACGAGCAGTACTTC.

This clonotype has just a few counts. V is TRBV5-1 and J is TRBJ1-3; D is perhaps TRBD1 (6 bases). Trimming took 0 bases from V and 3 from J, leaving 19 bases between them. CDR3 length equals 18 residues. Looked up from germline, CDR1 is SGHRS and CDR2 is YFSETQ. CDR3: CASSLGFRTALSGNTIYF. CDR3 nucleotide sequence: TGCGCCAGCAGCTTGGGGTTTAGGACAGCCCTTAGTGGAAACACCATATATTTT.

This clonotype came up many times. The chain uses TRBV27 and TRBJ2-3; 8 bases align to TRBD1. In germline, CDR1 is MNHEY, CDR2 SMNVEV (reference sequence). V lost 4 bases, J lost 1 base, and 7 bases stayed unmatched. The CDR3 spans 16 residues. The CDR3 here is CASSSFQGAGTDTQYF. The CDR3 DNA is TGTGCCAGCAGTTCCTTCCAGGGGGCCGGCACAGATACGCAGTATTTT.

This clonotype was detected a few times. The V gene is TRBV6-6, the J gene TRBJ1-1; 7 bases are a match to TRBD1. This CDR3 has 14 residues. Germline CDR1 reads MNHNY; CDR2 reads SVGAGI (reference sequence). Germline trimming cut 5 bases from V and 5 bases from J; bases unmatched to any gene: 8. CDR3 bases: TGTGCCAGCAGTCCGACAGGGAGGGATACTGAAGCTTTCTTT. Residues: CASSPTGRDTEAFF.

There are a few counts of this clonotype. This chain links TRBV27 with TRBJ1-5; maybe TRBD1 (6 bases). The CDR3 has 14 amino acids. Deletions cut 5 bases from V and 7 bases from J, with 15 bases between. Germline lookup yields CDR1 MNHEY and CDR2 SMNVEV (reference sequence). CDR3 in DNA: TGTGCCAGCAGTAGGGGGGGCGCGGGGCAGCCCCAGCATTTT. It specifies CASSRGGAGQPQHF.

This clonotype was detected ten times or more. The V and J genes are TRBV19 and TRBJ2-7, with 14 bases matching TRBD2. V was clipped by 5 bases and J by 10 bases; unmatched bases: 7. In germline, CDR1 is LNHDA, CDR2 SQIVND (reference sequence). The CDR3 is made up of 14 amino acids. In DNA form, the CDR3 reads TGTGCCAGTAGTCCGGGACTAGCGGGAGCGTCTCAGTACTTC. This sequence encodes CASSPGLAGASQYF.

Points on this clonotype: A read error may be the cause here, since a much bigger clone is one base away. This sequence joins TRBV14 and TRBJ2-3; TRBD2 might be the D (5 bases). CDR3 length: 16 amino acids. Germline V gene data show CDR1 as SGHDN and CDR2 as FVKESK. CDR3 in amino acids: CASSQAGNVHTDRQYF. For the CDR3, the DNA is TGTGCCAGCAGCCAAGCGGGGAACGTACACACAGATAGGCAGTATTTT.

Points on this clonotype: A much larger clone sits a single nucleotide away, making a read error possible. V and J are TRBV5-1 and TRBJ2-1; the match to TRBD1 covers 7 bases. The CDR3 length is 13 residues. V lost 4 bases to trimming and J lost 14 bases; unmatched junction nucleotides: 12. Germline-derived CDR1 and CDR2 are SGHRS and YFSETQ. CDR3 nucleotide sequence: TGCGCCAGCAGCCGGGCTCCCGACAGGGATGAGTTCTTC. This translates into CASSRAPDRDEFF. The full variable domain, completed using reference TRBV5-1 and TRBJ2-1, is KAGVTQTPRYLIKTRGQQVTLSCSPISGHRSVSWYQQTPGQGLQFLFEYFSETQRNKGNFPGRFSGRQFSNSRSEMNVSTLELGDSALYLCASSRAPDRDEFFGPGTRLTVL.

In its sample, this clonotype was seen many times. This CDR3 is CASSQDRLPVREQYF. The CDR3 DNA reads TGTGCCAGCAGCCAAGATAGGCTACCTGTGCGGGAGCAGTACTTC. J is TRBJ2-7 and V is TRBV3-1, with unresolved D. Germline V gene data show CDR1 as LGHDT and CDR2 as YNNKEL (reference sequence). V lost 0 bases and J lost 7, with 16 bases in between. This CDR3 comprises 15 residues.

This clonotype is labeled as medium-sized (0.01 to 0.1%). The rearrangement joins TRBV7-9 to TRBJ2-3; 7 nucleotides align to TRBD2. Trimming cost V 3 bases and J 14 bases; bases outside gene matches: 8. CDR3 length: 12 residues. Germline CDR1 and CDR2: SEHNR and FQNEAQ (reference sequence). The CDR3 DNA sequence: TGTGCCAGCAGCTTTCTAGCGGTTGGGCTGTATTTT. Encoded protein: CASSFLAVGLYF.

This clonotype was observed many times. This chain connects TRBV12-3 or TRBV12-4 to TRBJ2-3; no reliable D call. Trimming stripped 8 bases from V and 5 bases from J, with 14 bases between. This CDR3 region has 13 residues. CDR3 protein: CASGPFRLDTQYF. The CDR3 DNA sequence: TGTGCCAGCGGCCCTTTTCGGTTAGATACGCAGTATTTT.